The 29 T cell receptor beta chains below come from one sample, sequenced in a study of cytomegalovirus exposure and HLA in healthy donors. The PCR made use of 60 Vbeta and 13 Jbeta primers. The table came from immunoSEQ multiplex PCR; TCRdb's copy has only in-frame clones and leaves some out. The data contain 110,000 or so clones, around 75% of them singletons. Material: PBMCs. The receptors were sampled from a young man in good health and CMV-seronegative.

This chain joins TRBV6-1 and TRBJ1-5; D is possibly TRBD1 (6 bases). The length of the CDR3 is 14 residues. V dropped 7 bases and J dropped 1 base, with 11 bases sitting between them. CDR1 is MNHNS and CDR2 is SASEGT in the germline V gene. The CDR3, as DNA: TGTGCCAGCACCCCCGGACAGAGCAATCAGCCCCAGCATTTT. Protein product: CASTPGQSNQPQHF.

V usage is TRBV4-3 and J usage is TRBJ1-2; 8 nucleotides agree with TRBD1. Germline V gene lookup returns CDR1 LGHNA and CDR2 YSLEER. This CDR3 spans 17 amino acids. J lost 4 bases, V lost 4 bases, and 14 bases had no gene match. In nucleotides, the CDR3 is TGCGCCAGCAGCCCCCTTTCGGCAGGGGGCGCTTCCTATGGCTACACCTTC. Translation gives CASSPLSAGGASYGYTF.

The V call is TRBV7-9, the J call TRBJ1-2; D is unclear. Per germline, CDR1 SEHNR and CDR2 FQNEAQ (reference sequence). Between the trimmed V and J ends, which lost 6 bases and 2 bases, there was a span of 10 bases. This CDR3 is built from 13 residues. CDR3 residues: CASRTTPNYGYTF. DNA of the CDR3: TGTGCCAGCAGAACGACACCGAACTATGGCTACACCTTC.

V gene TRBV6-6 combines with J gene TRBJ2-6, with D possibly TRBD1 on 6 matching bases. This CDR3 has 15 residues. The V and J ends lost 4 bases and 1 base respectively, with 8 bases between them. Germline CDR1 and CDR2: MNHNY and SVGAGI (reference sequence). The CDR3 DNA is TGTGCCAGCAGTTCACAGGGTTCTGGGGCCAACGTCCTGACTTTC. Amino acid sequence: CASSSQGSGANVLTF.

This chain connects TRBV28 to TRBJ2-7; 7 positions agree with TRBD1. The length of the CDR3 is 14 residues. The trim removed 4 bases at V and 4 bases at J, leaving 7 bases unmatched. Germline CDR1 MDHEN, CDR2 SYDVKM. The CDR3 spells CASSSNRGRYEQYF. For the CDR3, the DNA is TGTGCCAGCAGTTCAAACAGGGGAAGGTACGAGCAGTACTTC.

The chain recombines TRBV10-3 with TRBJ1-5, with D unresolved. V lost 0 bases and J 8 bases, leaving 8 bases between the germline ends. CDR1 ENHRY and CDR2 SYGVKD come from the germline V gene. The CDR3 is 13 amino acids. For the CDR3, the DNA is TGTGCCATCAGTGAGTCGACGGGTGAGCCCCAGCATTTT. This sequence encodes CAISESTGEPQHF.

The J gene is TRBJ1-5, the V gene TRBV6-5, with no clear D. The V end was cut by 5 bases, the J end by 7 bases, with 9 bases between. The V gene's germline CDR1 is MNHEY and CDR2 SVGAGI. This CDR3 is 12 amino acids long. CDR3 residues: CASSEGGQPQHF. The CDR3 DNA sequence: TGTGCCAGCAGTGAAGGCGGACAGCCCCAGCATTTT.

V is TRBV4-3 and J is TRBJ2-7, with TRBD1 matching over 9 bases. This CDR3 has 15 amino acids. After removal of 3 bases from V and 2 bases from J, the junction contained 5 bases not matched to a gene. Germline V CDR1 and CDR2: LGHNA, YSLEER. The DNA of the CDR3 is TGCGCCAGCAGCCAGGGAACAGGGGGCACCTACGAGCAGTACTTC. This codes for CASSQGTGGTYEQYF.

The chain couples TRBV4-2 to TRBJ1-1; TRBD1 agrees at 9 bases. After removal of 6 bases from V and 7 bases from J, the junction contained 6 bases not matched to a gene. CDR3 length equals 13 residues. The germline gives CDR1 LGHNA, CDR2 YNFKEQ. The CDR3 sequence: CASSTDRGDEAFF. For the CDR3, the DNA is TGTGCCAGCAGTACCGACAGGGGGGATGAAGCTTTCTTT.

V and J are TRBV6-5 and TRBJ2-7; 8 bases are shared with TRBD1. V dropped 10 bases and J dropped 3; count of bases not matched to a gene: 11. Germline V lookup: CDR1 MNHEY, CDR2 SVGAGI. The CDR3 covers 14 residues. The DNA of the CDR3 is TGTGCCACCGCCCAGGACAGGGACCTCTACGAGCAGTACTTC. Its protein is CATAQDRDLYEQYF.

This clone was counted a single time. CDR3 nucleotides: TGTGCCAGCAGCTCAGGAGGAGGGGAGACCCAGTACTTC. It translates to CASSSGGGETQYF. V usage is TRBV13 and J usage is TRBJ2-5; possible D gene TRBD2, 6 bases. Germline V lookup: CDR1 PRHDT, CDR2 FYEKMQ (reference sequence). The CDR3 is made up of 13 amino acids. With 4 bases removed from V and 5 bases from J, the gap between germline ends came to 11 bases.

This chain links TRBV6-6 with TRBJ2-5; no definite D call. The CDR3 contains 15 residues. Germline V gene data show CDR1 as MNHNY and CDR2 as SVGAGI (reference sequence). V lost 7 bases to trimming and J lost 2 bases, with 17 bases between them. The CDR3 loop is CASTLSPNSQETQYF. In nucleotides, the CDR3 is TGTGCCAGCACACTCTCGCCCAACAGTCAAGAGACCCAGTACTTC.

This sequence joins TRBV9 and TRBJ1-3; TRBD1 matches at 9 bases. Germline V gives CDR1 SGDLS, CDR2 YYNGEE. V was clipped by 7 bases and J by 1 base; unmatched bases: 9. The CDR3 consists of 16 residues. CDR3 coding DNA: TGTGCCAGCGGGACAGGGAGGGAAAATTCTGGAAACACCATATATTTT. It codes for CASGTGRENSGNTIYF. Full variable domain (outside the CDR3, taken from reference TRBV9 and TRBJ1-3): DSGVTQTPKHLITATGQRVTLRCSPRSGDLSVYWYQQSLDQGLQFLIQYYNGEERAKGNILERFSAQQFPDLHSELNLSSLELGDSALYFCASGTGRENSGNTIYFGEGSWLTVV.

In its sample, this clone was seen once. The chain carries TRBV2 and TRBJ1-3, with unresolved D. V shed 0 bases and J shed 0 bases, with 9 bases lying between them. The CDR3 covers 16 residues. Germline V gene lookup returns CDR1 SNHLY and CDR2 FYNNEI. Here the CDR3 DNA reads TGTGCCAGCAGTGAAGCGCAGGAAGGCTCTGGAAACACCATATATTTT. This gives the protein CASSEAQEGSGNTIYF.

The CDR3 DNA reads as TGCGCCAGCAGCTTGGCGTTAGGGGACAGGGTCACCAGTAATGGCTACACCTTC. Translated, it gives CASSLALGDRVTSNGYTF. This sequence joins TRBV5-1 and TRBJ1-2, with 9 bases lining up with TRBD1. With 0 bases clipped from V and 6 bases from J, the junction kept 15 bases outside the gene matches. The CDR3 has 18 residues. Germline CDR1 reads SGHRS; CDR2 reads YFSETQ. Supplemented by reference TRBV5-1 and TRBJ1-2, the full variable domain reads KAGVTQTPRYLIKTRGQQVTLSCSPISGHRSVSWYQQTPGQGLQFLFEYFSETQRNKGNFPGRFSGRQFSNSRSEMNVSTLELGDSALYLCASSLALGDRVTSNGYTFGSGTRLTVV.

This clone came up once. This chain joins TRBV5-1 and TRBJ2-5; 10 positions agree with TRBD2. The J call is doubtful: the DNA matches TRBJ2-7 better. Germline V gene data show CDR1 as SGHRS and CDR2 as YFSETQ. This CDR3 has 14 residues. The CDR3 bases are TGCGCCAGCAGCCGGACTAGCGGTACCTACGAGCAGTACTTC. The encoded protein is CASSRTSGTYEQYF.

This rearrangement joins TRBV2 to TRBJ1-2; TRBD1 might be the D (5 bases). Trimming stripped 1 base from V and 3 bases from J, with 9 bases between. Germline V lookup: CDR1 SNHLY, CDR2 FYNNEI. This CDR3 spans 14 amino acids. The CDR3 DNA sequence: TGTGCCAGCAGTGAAGGAAGGGGTGACTATGGCTACACCTTC. Translating it yields CASSEGRGDYGYTF.

The chain couples TRBV4-2 to TRBJ1-2; D call uncertain. This CDR3 contains 15 residues. Germline V gene data show CDR1 as LGHNA and CDR2 as YNFKEQ. Trimming took off 0 bases at V and 8 bases at J, with 16 bases between the two ends. The CDR3 here is CASSQEGGSQVGYTF. CDR3 coding DNA: TGTGCCAGCAGCCAAGAGGGAGGGAGCCAAGTCGGCTACACCTTC.

Regarding this clone: A junction end diverges from the germline sequence, so it may reflect a read error. The chain uses TRBV7-9 and TRBJ1-1; no reliable D call. Germline CDR1 SEHNR, CDR2 FQNEAQ (reference sequence). The CDR3 is 12 residues long. CDR3 coding DNA: TGTTCCAGCAGCCCAGGGAACACTGAAGCTTTCTTT. Its translation is CSSSPGNTEAFF.

The chain employs TRBV30 and TRBJ2-5; 8 bases line up with TRBD1. This CDR3 region has 13 residues. Germline CDR1 GTSNPN, CDR2 SVGIG (reference sequence). The ends lost 5 bases at V and 3 bases at J; junction bases unmatched: 5. Here the CDR3 DNA reads TGTGCCTGGTCTCAGGGGGCAGAAGAGACCCAGTACTTC. It translates to CAWSQGAEETQYF. The full variable domain, rest sourced from reference TRBV30 and TRBJ2-5, is SQTIHQWPATLVQPVGSPLSLECTVEGTSNPNLYWYRQAAGRGLQLLFYSVGIGQISSEVPQNLSASRPQDRQFILSSKKLLLSDSGFYLCAWSQGAEETQYFGPGTRLLVL.

The V gene is TRBV5-6, the J gene TRBJ2-5; a possible D gene is TRBD1 (6 bases). The ends were cut back, 3 bases at V and 7 bases at J, with 19 bases in the middle. CDR3 length: 15 amino acids. Per germline, CDR1 SGHDT and CDR2 YYEEEE. Written as DNA, the CDR3 is TGTGCCAGCAGCTCCCTCCGTGCGACAGGTGGGACCCAGTACTTC. Translated: CASSSLRATGGTQYF.

This chain connects TRBV19 to TRBJ2-5; tentatively, D is TRBD2 (7 bases). This CDR3 comprises 16 residues. Trimming stripped 0 bases from V and 4 bases from J, with 15 bases between. CDR1 is LNHDA and CDR2 is SQIVND in the germline V gene (reference sequence). CDR3 sequence: CASSIERGGATETQYF. CDR3 sequence (DNA): TGTGCCAGTAGTATAGAAAGGGGGGGGGCGACAGAGACCCAGTACTTC.

V is TRBV19 and J is TRBJ1-1; TRBD1 matches at 7 bases. There are 14 residues in the CDR3. V lost 6 bases and J lost 2; bases outside the gene matches: 6. CDR1 is LNHDA and CDR2 is SQIVND in the germline V gene (reference sequence). This CDR3 reads CASRLTGFNTEAFF. In DNA, the CDR3 is TGTGCCAGTAGGCTGACAGGGTTTAACACTGAAGCTTTCTTT.

This clone was detected once. The chain couples TRBV15 to TRBJ1-5; possible D gene TRBD1, 6 bases. Trimming removed 1 base from V and 0 bases from J, with 7 bases in between. This CDR3 spans 15 amino acids. Germline V gives CDR1 LNHNV, CDR2 YYDKDF (reference sequence). CDR3 in amino acids: CATSRGQVSNQPQHF. In DNA form, the CDR3 reads TGTGCCACCAGCAGAGGACAGGTTAGCAATCAGCCCCAGCATTTT.

This chain joins TRBV9 and TRBJ1-1; 7 nucleotides match TRBD1. This CDR3 is 14 amino acids long. Germline V CDR1 and CDR2: SGDLS, YYNGEE. The V segment lost 2 bases and the J segment 4 bases; nucleotides outside the gene matches: 5. CDR3 in amino acids: CASSVLQGSTEAFF. CDR3 DNA sequence: TGTGCCAGCAGCGTCCTACAGGGGAGCACTGAAGCTTTCTTT. Complete variable domain (other parts from reference TRBV9 and TRBJ1-1): DSGVTQTPKHLITATGQRVTLRCSPRSGDLSVYWYQQSLDQGLQFLIQYYNGEERAKGNILERFSAQQFPDLHSELNLSSLELGDSALYFCASSVLQGSTEAFFGQGTRLTVV.

The rearrangement joins TRBV6-6 to TRBJ2-7, with no clear D. V lost 7 bases and J lost 10, with 14 bases in between. In germline, CDR1 is MNHNY, CDR2 SVGAGI (reference sequence). The CDR3 extends over 11 amino acids. This chain's CDR3 is CASTNGRHQYF. The DNA of the CDR3 is TGTGCCAGCACCAACGGCAGGCATCAGTACTTC.

In nucleotides, the CDR3 is TGTGCCAGCGGCCAGACAGGGGGCACTGAAGCTTTCTTT. Translated, it gives CASGQTGGTEAFF. The V call is TRBV6-5, the J call TRBJ1-1; the match to TRBD1 covers 9 bases. This CDR3 region has 13 residues. The V gene end was trimmed by 8 bases and the J gene end by 4 bases; junction bases not matched to a gene: 5. The V gene's germline CDR1 is MNHEY and CDR2 SVGAGI.

The chain is built from TRBV6-5 and TRBJ1-2; perhaps TRBD1 as D (6 bases). Germline values: CDR1 MNHEY, CDR2 SVGAGI. The CDR3 consists of 13 residues. Trimming removed 5 bases from V and 2 bases from J, with 9 bases in between. CDR3 sequence reads: CASSTTGNYGYTF. In DNA, the CDR3 is TGTGCCAGCAGTACCACAGGGAACTATGGCTACACCTTC.

The V and J genes are TRBV11-2 and TRBJ2-2; 8 bases are shared with TRBD2. This CDR3 comprises 15 residues. The germline CDR1 and CDR2 sequences are SGHAT and FQNNGV. With V trimmed by 3 bases and J by 7 bases, 7 bases remained unmatched. CDR3 DNA: TGTGCCAGCAGCTTCTCGGGGGGGCGGGTCGGGGAGCTGTTTTTT. It specifies CASSFSGGRVGELFF. Supplemented by reference TRBV11-2 and TRBJ2-2, the full variable domain reads EAGVAQSPRYKIIEKRQSVAFWCNPISGHATLYWYQQILGQGPKLLIQFQNNGVVDDSQLPKDRFSAERLKGVDSTLKIQPAKLEDSAVYLCASSFSGGRVGELFFGEGSRLTVL.